This entry lists 3 T cell receptor beta chains sequenced from one sample in a study of CD8+ T cells in alopecia areata. RNA was extracted and reverse transcribed into cDNA as the sequencing template. Some clones are missing from TCRdb's copy, which holds only in-frame ones; the method was immunoSEQ multiplex PCR. This sample has more than 100,000 clones, with around three fifths found just once. Material for sequencing was CD4+ T cells sorted from blood. Every receptor here comes from a human donor in good health.

The chain links TRBV2 to TRBJ2-3; D remains ambiguous. The CDR3 spans 15 residues. The V end was cut by 0 bases, the J end by 2 bases, with 9 bases between. CDR1 and CDR2 from the germline V gene are SNHLY and FYNNEI. CDR3 sequence: CASSEAKVFTDTQYF. CDR3 nucleotide sequence: TGTGCCAGCAGTGAAGCGAAAGTATTCACAGATACGCAGTATTTT.

The chain carries TRBV6-6 and TRBJ1-5; D is possibly TRBD1 (6 bases). This CDR3 region has 14 residues. Trimming removed 3 bases from V and 3 bases from J, with 9 bases in between. Germline loops: CDR1 MNHNY, CDR2 SVGAGI (reference sequence). CDR3 region: CASSYGQSNQPQHF. The CDR3 DNA is TGTGCCAGCAGTTATGGACAGTCCAATCAGCCCCAGCATTTT.

This clone has ten or more counts. The chain couples TRBV11-2 to TRBJ2-6; D call uncertain. Germline CDR1 reads SGHAT; CDR2 reads FQNNGV. This CDR3 comprises 13 residues. The CDR3 DNA is TGTGCGTCTCGCTACTCTGGGGCCAACGTCCTGACTTTC. This translates into CASRYSGANVLTF.